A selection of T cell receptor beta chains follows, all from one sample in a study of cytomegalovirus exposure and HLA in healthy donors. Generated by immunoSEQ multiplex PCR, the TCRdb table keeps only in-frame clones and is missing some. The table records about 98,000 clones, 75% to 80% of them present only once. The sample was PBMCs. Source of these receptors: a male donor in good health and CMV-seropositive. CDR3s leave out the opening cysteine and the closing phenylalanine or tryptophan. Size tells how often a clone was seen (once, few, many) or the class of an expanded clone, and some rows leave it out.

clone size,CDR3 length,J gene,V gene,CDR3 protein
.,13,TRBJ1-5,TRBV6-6,ASSPSTGGNQPQH
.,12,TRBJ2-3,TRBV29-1,SVGRGSSTDTQY
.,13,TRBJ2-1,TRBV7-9,ASSARGSGYNEQF
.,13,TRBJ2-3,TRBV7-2,ASSIIAGVPDTQY
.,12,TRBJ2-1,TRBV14,ASKSGLSYNEQF
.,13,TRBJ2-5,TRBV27,ASSLSKGGGETQY
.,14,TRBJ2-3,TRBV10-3,AISESGTPSTDTQY
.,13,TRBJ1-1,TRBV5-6,ASSWGRFFNTEAF
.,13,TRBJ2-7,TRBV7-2,ASSPTRSGSFEQY
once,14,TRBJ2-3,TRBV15,ATSRGGQGGTDTQY
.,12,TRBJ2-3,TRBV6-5,ASSSRGGADTQY
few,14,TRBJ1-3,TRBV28,ASSIPGTPSGNTIY
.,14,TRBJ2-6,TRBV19,ASSMWTLSGANVLT
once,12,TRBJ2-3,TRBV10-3,ATRQGLSTDTQY
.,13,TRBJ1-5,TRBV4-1,ASSQEAVSGQPQH
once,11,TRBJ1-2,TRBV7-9,ASSLGAVYGYT
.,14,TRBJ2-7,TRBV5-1,ASSLDNRELDREQY
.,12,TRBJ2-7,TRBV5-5,ASSLYDRPYEQY
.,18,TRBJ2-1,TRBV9,ASSTRTGLAGGPSGNEQF
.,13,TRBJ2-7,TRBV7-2,ASSRGGTVAYEQY
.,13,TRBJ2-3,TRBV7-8,ASSQGVSGTDTQY
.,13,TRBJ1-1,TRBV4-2,ASSHGRQGRTEAF
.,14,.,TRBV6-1,ASSELRGQSSYEQY
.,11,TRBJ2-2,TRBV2,ASSQRGAGELF
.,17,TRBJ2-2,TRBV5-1,ASSRRLRAQSLGTGELF
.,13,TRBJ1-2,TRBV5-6,ASSLVSGVGYGYT
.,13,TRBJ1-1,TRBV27,ASSLYPDRNTEAF
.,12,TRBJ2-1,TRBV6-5,ASSYSGGRSEQF
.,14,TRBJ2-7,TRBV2,ASSVLAGEGSYEQY
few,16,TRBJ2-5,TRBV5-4,ASSNFGGSTIRGETQY
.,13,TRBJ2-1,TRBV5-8,ASSLVRGGYNEQF
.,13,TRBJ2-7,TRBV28,ASSALAGVLGEQY
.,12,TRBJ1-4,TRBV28,ASSVTGEYEKLF
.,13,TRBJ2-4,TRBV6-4,ASTRGQRLENIQY
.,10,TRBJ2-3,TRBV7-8,ASSPRRDTQY
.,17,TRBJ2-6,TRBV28,ASRPTAGGYLSGANVLT
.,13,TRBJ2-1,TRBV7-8,ASSSLSTRINEQF
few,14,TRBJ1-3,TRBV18,ASSPTHREGGNTIY
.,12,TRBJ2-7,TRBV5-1,ASSSTVNSREQY
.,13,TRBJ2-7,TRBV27,ASSSQGSYGYEQY
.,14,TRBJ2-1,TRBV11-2,ASRDPGTSGNNEQF
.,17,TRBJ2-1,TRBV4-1,ASSQPGLAGGDSYNEQF
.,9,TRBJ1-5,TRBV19,ASSLTGPQH
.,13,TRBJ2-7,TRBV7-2,ASSLGQPGSGEQY
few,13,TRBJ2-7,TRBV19,ASSIPGLAGGEQY
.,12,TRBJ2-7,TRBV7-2,ASSSGEGGHEQY
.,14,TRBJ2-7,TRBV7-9,ASSQEFDSGNYEQY
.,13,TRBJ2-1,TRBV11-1,ASSSTGGRNNEQF
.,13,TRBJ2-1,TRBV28,ASSSLVGATNEQF
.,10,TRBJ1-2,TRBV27,ASSPNNYGYT
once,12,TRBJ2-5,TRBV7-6,ASSPLGGEETQY
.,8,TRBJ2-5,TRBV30,AWSRETQY
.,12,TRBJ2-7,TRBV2,ASNPRGGADEQY
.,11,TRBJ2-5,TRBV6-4,ASSEQRGETQY
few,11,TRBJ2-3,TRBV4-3,ASSQEQADTQY
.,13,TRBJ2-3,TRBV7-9,ASSWGQGSTDTQY
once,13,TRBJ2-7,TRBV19,ASSTNRDTAYEQY
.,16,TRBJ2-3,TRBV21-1,ASSRGPTAPGKGHTQY
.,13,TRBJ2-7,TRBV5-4,ASSAVTSGIYGQY